The sequence of this T cell receptor beta chain was determined in a study of high-grade serous ovarian cancer treatment subgroups. Study-wide findings and caveats: Different patients shared almost no repertoire; same-patient tumors shared roughly 0.11 to 0.8.

The tumor samples were collected prior to definitive surgery or chemotherapy. Only in-frame clones appear in the TCRdb table, and some are missing; sequencing was by immunoSEQ multiplex PCR. The profile shows 18,000 or so clones, around 75% of them singletons. As regards this clone: Antigen specificity is unknown.

CDR1 is SGHTA, CDR2 FQGNSA, per germline. V was trimmed by 3 bases and J by 1 base, leaving 16 bases between them. The CDR3 runs to 17 residues. This TCR came from a human donor with high-grade serous ovarian cancer. Sequencing was done on a sample of tumor tissue. The genes are TRBV7-2 and TRBJ1-3; possible D gene TRBD1, 6 bases. In DNA form, the CDR3 reads TGTGCCAGCAGCTTGATGGGAGGGGGAGTATCTGGAAACACCATATATTTT. This encodes CASSLMGGGVSGNTIYF.